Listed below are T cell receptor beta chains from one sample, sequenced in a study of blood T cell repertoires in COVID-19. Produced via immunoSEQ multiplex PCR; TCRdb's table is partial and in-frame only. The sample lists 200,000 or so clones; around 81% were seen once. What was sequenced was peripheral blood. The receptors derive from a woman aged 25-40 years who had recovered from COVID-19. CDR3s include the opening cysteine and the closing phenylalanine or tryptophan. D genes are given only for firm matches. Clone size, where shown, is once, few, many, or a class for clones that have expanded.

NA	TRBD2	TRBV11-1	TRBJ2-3	CASSLALAGVTDTQYF	TGTGCCAGCAGCTTAGCTCTAGCGGGAGTTACAGATACGCAGTATTTT
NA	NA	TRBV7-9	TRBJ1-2	CASSLATSDYGYTF	TGTGCCAGCAGCTTAGCGACCAGCGACTATGGCTACACCTTC
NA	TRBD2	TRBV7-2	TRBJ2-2	CASSLDPTSGRAGELFF	TGTGCCAGCAGCTTAGACCCCACTAGCGGGAGGGCCGGGGAGCTGTTTTTT
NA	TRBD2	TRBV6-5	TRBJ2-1	CASSYFGGAGEQFF	TGTGCCAGCAGTTATTTCGGGGGAGCGGGGGAGCAGTTCTTC
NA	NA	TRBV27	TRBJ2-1	CASSSHGLAANEQFF	TGTGCCAGCAGTTCGCACGGACTGGCGGCCAATGAGCAGTTCTTC
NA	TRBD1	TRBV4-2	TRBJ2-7	CASSQEENRGREQYF	TGTGCCAGCAGCCAAGAGGAAAACAGGGGGCGAGAGCAGTACTTC
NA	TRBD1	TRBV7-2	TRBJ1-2	CASSPQTGGLYYGYTF	TGTGCCAGCAGCCCCCAAACAGGGGGCCTGTACTATGGCTACACCTTC
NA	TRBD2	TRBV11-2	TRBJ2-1	CASSKGLAGLNEQFF	TGTGCCAGCAGCAAGGGACTAGCGGGACTCAATGAGCAGTTCTTC
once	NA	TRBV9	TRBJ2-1	CASSVSTSGAGYNEQFF	TGTGCCAGCAGCGTGAGTACGTCAGGAGCGGGCTACAATGAGCAGTTCTTC
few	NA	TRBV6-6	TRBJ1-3	CASTGSISGNTIYF	TGTGCCAGCACGGGGAGCATCTCTGGAAACACCATATATTTT
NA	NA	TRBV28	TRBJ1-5	CASSPLYQPQHF	TGTGCCAGCAGTCCCTTATATCAGCCCCAGCATTTT
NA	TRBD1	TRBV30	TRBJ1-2	CAWDRGQGNYGYTF	TGTGCCTGGGATCGTGGACAGGGGAACTATGGCTACACCTTC
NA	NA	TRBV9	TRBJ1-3	CASSVGTTGNTIYF	TGTGCCAGCAGCGTCGGTACTACTGGAAACACCATATATTTT
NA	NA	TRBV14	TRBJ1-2	CASSPAGRGAYGYTF	TGTGCCAGCAGCCCGGCGGGGAGGGGCGCTTATGGCTACACCTTC
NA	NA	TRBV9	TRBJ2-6	CASSVTGSGANVLTF	TGTGCCAGCAGCGTAACCGGGTCTGGGGCCAACGTCCTGACTTTC
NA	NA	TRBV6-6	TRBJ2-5	CASSYTDYQETQYF	TGTGCCAGCAGTTACACGGACTACCAAGAGACCCAGTACTTC
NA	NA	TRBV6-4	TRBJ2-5	CASSDSYLAVPEAETQYF	TGTGCCAGCAGTGACTCCTACCTAGCAGTTCCTGAAGCAGAGACCCAGTACTTC
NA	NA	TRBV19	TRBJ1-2	CASSIEGGSYTF	TGTGCCAGTAGTATAGAGGGAGGTTCCTACACCTTC
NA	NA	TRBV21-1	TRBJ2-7	CASSLLGQFHEQYF	TGTGCCAGCAGCCTTCTCGGACAGTTCCACGAGCAGTACTTC
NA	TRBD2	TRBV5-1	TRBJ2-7	CASSHKASGPISYEQYF	TGCGCCAGCAGCCACAAAGCTAGCGGGCCTATCTCCTACGAGCAGTACTTC
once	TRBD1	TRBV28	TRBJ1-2	CASRGNLSGGRYTF	TGTGCCAGCCGTGGGAATCTTTCAGGGGGCCGCTACACCTTC
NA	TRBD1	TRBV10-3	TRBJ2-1	CAISDLTGLNEQFF	TGTGCCATCAGTGACCTGACAGGGTTGAATGAGCAGTTCTTC
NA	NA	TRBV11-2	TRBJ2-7	CASSMGGGTPYEQYF	TGTGCCAGCAGCATGGGAGGGGGGACTCCCTACGAGCAGTACTTC
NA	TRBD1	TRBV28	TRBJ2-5	CASSLTGAGGPQETQYF	TGTGCCAGCAGTTTAACCGGGGCAGGGGGCCCCCAAGAGACCCAGTACTTC
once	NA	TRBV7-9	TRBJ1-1	CASSLAWEDKGATEAFF	TGTGCCAGCAGCTTAGCATGGGAGGACAAAGGTGCCACTGAAGCTTTCTTT
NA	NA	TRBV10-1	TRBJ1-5	CASSELAEAGWDQPQHF	TGCGCCAGCAGTGAGTTGGCAGAAGCGGGTTGGGATCAGCCCCAGCATTTT
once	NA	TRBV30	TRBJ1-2	CAWSVSGVNYGYTF	TGTGCCTGGAGTGTATCCGGGGTCAACTATGGCTACACCTTC
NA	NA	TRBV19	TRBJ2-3	CASSTGIRDTQYF	TGTGCCAGTAGTACGGGAATCAGAGATACGCAGTATTTT
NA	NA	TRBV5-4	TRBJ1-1	CASTTQREGEAFF	TGTGCCAGCACCACACAGAGGGAGGGTGAAGCTTTCTTT
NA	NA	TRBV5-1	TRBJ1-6	CASSPNGGGEHSPLHF	TGCGCCAGCAGCCCGAACGGGGGAGGGGAGCATTCACCCCTCCACTTT
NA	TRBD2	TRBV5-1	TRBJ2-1	CASSLVSGPHNEQFF	TGCGCCAGCAGCTTGGTTAGCGGGCCTCACAATGAGCAGTTCTTC
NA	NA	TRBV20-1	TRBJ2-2	CSAPNTGELFF	TGCAGTGCTCCTAACACCGGGGAGCTGTTTTTT
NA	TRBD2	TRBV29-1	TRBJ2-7	CSVPLAGNSYEQYF	TGCAGCGTCCCACTAGCGGGGAATTCCTACGAGCAGTACTTC
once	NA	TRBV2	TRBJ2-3	CASSDVTDTQYF	TGTGCCAGCAGTGACGTCACAGATACGCAGTATTTT
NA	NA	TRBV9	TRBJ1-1	CASSVETGNTEAFF	TGTGCCAGCAGCGTAGAGACGGGTAACACTGAAGCTTTCTTT
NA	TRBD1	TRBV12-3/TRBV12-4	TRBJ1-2	CASSTGEGGYTF	TGTGCCAGCAGCACAGGGGAAGGTGGCTACACCTTC
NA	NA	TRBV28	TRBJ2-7	CASSLYYEQYF	TGTGCCAGCAGCCTATATTACGAGCAGTACTTC
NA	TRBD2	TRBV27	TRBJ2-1	CASSPLGGRVYNEQFF	TGTGCCAGCAGTCCGCTCGGCGGGAGGGTTTACAATGAGCAGTTCTTC